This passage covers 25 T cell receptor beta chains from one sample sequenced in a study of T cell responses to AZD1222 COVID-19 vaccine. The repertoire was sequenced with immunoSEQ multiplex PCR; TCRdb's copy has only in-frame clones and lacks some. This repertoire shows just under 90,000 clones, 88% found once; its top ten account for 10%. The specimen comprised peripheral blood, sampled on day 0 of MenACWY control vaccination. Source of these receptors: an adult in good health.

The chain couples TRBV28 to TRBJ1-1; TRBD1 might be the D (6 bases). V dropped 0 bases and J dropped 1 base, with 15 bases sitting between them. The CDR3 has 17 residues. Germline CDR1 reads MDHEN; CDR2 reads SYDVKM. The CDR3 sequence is CASSLWDSELSNTEAFF. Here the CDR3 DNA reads TGTGCCAGCAGTTTATGGGACAGCGAACTGTCGAACACTGAAGCTTTCTTT.

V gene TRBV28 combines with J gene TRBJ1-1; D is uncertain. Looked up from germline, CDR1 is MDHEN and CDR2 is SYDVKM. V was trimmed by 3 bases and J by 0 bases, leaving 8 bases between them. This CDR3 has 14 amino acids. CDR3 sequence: CASSFGRLNTEAFF. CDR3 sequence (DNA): TGTGCCAGCAGTTTCGGTCGGTTGAACACTGAAGCTTTCTTT.

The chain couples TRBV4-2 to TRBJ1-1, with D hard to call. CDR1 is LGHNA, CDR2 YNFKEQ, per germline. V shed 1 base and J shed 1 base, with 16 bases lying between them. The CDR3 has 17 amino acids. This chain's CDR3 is CASSQVNTPRRNTEAFF. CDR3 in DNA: TGTGCCAGCAGCCAAGTGAACACTCCAAGGCGGAACACTGAAGCTTTCTTT.

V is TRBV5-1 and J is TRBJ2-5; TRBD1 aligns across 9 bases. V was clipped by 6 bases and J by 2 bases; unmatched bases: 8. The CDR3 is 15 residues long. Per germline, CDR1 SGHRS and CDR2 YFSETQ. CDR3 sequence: CASTPTGGRQETQYF. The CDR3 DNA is TGCGCCAGCACCCCAACAGGGGGCAGGCAAGAGACCCAGTACTTC.

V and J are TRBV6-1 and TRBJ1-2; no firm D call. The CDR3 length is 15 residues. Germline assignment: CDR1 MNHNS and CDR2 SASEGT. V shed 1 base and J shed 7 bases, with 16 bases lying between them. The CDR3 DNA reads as TGTGCCAGCAGTGAAGAAGGACTCGGGGTTGGTGGCTACACCTTC. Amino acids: CASSEEGLGVGGYTF.

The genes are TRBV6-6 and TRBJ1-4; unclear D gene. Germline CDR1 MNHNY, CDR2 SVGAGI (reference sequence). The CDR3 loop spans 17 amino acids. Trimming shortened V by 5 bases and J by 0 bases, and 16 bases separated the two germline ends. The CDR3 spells CASSPLEKDATNEKLFF. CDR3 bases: TGTGCCAGCAGTCCCCTAGAGAAGGACGCAACTAATGAAAAACTGTTTTTT.

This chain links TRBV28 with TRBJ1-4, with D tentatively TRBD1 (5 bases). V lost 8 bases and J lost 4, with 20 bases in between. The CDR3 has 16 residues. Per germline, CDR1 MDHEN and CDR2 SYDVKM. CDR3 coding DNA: TGTGCCAGCTTACAGTTCCGGGACCGCGGTAATGAAAAACTGTTTTTT. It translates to CASLQFRDRGNEKLFF.

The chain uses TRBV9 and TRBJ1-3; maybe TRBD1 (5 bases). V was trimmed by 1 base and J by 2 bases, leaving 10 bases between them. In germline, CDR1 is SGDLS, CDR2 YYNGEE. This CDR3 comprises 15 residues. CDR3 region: CASSVRGEPGNTIYF. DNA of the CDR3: TGTGCCAGCAGCGTAAGAGGGGAACCTGGAAACACCATATATTTT.

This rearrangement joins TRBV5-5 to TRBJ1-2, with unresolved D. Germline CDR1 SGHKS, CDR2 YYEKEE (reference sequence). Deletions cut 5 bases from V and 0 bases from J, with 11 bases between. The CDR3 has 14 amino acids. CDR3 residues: CASRVDASNYGYTF. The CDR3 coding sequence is TGTGCCAGCAGAGTAGATGCTTCTAACTATGGCTACACCTTC.

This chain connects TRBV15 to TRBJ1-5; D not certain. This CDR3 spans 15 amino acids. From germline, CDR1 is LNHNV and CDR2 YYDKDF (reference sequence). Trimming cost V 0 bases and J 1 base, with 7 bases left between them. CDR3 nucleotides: TGTGCCACCAGCAGAGACAGCAAAAGCAATCAGCCCCAGCATTTT. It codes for CATSRDSKSNQPQHF.

The CDR3 bases are TGTGCCAGCAGCGCTAGCCCACAGGCCTCCTACAATGAGCAGTTCTTC. Translation gives CASSASPQASYNEQFF. This rearrangement joins TRBV9 to TRBJ2-1; D could derive from TRBD1 or TRBD2 (5 bases each). CDR3 size: 16 residues. The V gene's germline CDR1 is SGDLS and CDR2 YYNGEE. Trimming pared 3 bases from V and 0 bases from J, leaving 13 bases between.

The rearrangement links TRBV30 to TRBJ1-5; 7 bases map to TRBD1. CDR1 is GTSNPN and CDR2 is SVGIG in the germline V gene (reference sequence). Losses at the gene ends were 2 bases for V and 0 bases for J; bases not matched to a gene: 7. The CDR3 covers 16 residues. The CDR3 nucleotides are TGTGCCTGGAGTAGGGAGGGGGCCTATAGCAATCAGCCCCAGCATTTT. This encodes CAWSREGAYSNQPQHF.

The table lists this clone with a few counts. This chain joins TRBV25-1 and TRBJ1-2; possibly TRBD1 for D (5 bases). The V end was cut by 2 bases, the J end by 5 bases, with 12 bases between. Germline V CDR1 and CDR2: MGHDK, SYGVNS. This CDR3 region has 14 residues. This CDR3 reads CASSERTEGYGYTF. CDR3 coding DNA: TGTGCCAGCAGTGAACGGACCGAGGGGTATGGCTACACCTTC.

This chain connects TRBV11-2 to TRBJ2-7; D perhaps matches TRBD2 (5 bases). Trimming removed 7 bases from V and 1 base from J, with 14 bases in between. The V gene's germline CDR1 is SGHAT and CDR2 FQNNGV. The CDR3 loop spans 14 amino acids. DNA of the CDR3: TGTGCCAGCACCCGGACTCATGGGTCCTACGAGCAGTACTTC. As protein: CASTRTHGSYEQYF. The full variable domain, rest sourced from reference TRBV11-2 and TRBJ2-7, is EAGVAQSPRYKIIEKRQSVAFWCNPISGHATLYWYQQILGQGPKLLIQFQNNGVVDDSQLPKDRFSAERLKGVDSTLKIQPAKLEDSAVYLCASTRTHGSYEQYFGPGTRLTVT.

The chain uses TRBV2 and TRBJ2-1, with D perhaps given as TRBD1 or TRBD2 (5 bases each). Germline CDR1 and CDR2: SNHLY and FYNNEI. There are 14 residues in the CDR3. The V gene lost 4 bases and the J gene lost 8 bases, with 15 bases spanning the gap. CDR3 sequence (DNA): TGTGCCAGCAGTGCTCAGGGCTTGGGGGATGAGCAGTTCTTC. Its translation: CASSAQGLGDEQFF.

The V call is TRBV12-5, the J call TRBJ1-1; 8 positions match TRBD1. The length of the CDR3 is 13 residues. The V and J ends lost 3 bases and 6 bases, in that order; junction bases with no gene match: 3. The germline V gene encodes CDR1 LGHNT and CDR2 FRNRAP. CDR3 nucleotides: TGTGCTAGTGGTTTCCAGGGGGCCCCTGAAGCTTTCTTT. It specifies CASGFQGAPEAFF.

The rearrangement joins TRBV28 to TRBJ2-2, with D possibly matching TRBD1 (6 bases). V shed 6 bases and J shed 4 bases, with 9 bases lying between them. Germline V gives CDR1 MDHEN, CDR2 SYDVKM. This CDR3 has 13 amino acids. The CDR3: CASRQDSTGELFF. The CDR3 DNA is TGTGCCAGCAGACAGGACAGCACCGGGGAGCTGTTTTTT.

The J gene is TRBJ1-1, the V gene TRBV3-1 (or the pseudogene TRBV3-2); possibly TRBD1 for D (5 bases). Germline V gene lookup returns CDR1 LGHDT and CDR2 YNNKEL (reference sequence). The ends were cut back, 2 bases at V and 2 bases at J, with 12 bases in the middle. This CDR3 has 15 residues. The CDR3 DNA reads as TGTGCCAGCAGCCAAAGAGGACACCTTAACACTGAAGCTTTCTTT. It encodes CASSQRGHLNTEAFF.

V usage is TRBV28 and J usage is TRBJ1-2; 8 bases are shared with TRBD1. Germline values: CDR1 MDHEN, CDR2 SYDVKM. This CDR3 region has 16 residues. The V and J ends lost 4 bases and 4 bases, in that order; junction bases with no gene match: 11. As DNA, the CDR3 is TGTGCCAGCAGTTACTCTCAGGGGGCTCCAGTCTATGGCTACACCTTC. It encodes CASSYSQGAPVYGYTF.

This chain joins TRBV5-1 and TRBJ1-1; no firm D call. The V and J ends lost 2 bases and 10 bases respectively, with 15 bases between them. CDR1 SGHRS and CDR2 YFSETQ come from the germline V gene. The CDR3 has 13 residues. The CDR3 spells CASSLDISNGAFF. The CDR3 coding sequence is TGCGCCAGCAGCTTAGACATCTCTAATGGAGCTTTCTTT.

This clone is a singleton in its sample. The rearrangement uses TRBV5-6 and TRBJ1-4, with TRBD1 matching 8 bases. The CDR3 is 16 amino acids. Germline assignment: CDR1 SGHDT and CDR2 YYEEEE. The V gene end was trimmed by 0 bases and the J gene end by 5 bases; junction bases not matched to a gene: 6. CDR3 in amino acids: CASSLVHTGGNEKLFF. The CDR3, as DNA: TGTGCCAGCAGCTTGGTCCACACAGGGGGGAATGAAAAACTGTTTTTT.

The CDR3 spells CASSSSIYRGTNEKLFF. The CDR3 DNA reads TGTGCCAGCAGTTCAAGTATATACAGGGGAACTAATGAAAAACTGTTTTTT. The chain employs TRBV28 and TRBJ1-4, with 7 bases lining up with TRBD1. This CDR3 region has 17 residues. V was clipped by 4 bases and J by 1 base; unmatched bases: 9. The germline V gene encodes CDR1 MDHEN and CDR2 SYDVKM.

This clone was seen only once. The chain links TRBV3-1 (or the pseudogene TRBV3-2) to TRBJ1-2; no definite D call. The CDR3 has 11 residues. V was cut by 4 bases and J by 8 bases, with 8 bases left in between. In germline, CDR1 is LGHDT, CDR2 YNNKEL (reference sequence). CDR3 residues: CASSRGRGYTF. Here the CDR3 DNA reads TGTGCCAGCAGCCGGGGAAGAGGCTACACCTTC.

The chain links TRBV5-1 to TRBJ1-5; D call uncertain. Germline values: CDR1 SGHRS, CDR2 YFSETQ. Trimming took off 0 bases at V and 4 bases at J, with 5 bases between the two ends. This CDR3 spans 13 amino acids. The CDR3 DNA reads TGCGCCAGCAGCTTGGATGGGAATCAGCCCCAGCATTTT. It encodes CASSLDGNQPQHF.

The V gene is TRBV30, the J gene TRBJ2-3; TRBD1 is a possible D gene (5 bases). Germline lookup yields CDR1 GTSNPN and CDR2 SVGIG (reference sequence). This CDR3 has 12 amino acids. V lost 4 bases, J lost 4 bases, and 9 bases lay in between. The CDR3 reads CAWNPGSDTQYF. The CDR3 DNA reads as TGTGCCTGGAACCCAGGGTCAGATACGCAGTATTTT.